Described below is a single TCR beta chain sequence and its context. Antigen unknown. Using immunoSEQ multiplex PCR, the repertoire was profiled, and TCRdb retains in-frame clones only, with some absent. The sample consists of 200,000 to 250,000 clones, 90% to 95% of them appearing once. This sample stems from a study of T cell responses to AZD1222 COVID-19 vaccine. Germline loops: CDR1 MDHEN, CDR2 SYDVKM. The CDR3 is made up of 17 amino acids. V shed 3 bases and J 8 bases; nucleotides not matched to a gene: 13. General observations from the study: Repertoire sampling was restricted to post-peak T cell response timepoints. There were mostly white British donors and more females than males, and clonal diversity was possibly underestimated.

The sequence was collected from an adult who received the MenACWY meningococcal vaccine as a control. V gene TRBV28 combines with J gene TRBJ2-1, with 10 bases that match TRBD2. The input for sequencing was peripheral blood, taken 28 days after the second dose of the MenACWY control vaccine. The CDR3 DNA reads TGTGCCAGCAGTTTGGGTGGCCTAGCGGGAGTATTATATGAGCAGTTCTTC. It translates to CASSLGGLAGVLYEQFF.